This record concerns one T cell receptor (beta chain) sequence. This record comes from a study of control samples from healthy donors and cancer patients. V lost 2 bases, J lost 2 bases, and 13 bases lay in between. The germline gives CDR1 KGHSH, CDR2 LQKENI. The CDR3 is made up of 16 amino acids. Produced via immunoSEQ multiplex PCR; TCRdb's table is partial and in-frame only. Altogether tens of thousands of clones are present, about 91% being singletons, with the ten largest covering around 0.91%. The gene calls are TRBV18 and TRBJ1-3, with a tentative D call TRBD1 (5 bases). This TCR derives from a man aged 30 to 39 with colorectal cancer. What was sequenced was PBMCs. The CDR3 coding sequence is TGTGCCAGCTCACCATCGGGCCAGGGCGCTGGAAACACCATATATTTT. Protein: CASSPSGQGAGNTIYF.